The 19 T cell receptor beta chains below all came from one sample that was sequenced in a study of blood T cell repertoires in COVID-19. The protocol was immunoSEQ multiplex PCR, while the TCRdb copy is restricted to in-frame clones and leaves out a portion. This sample yields hundreds of thousands of clones, of which around 88% are seen a single time; about 15% belongs to the top ten. Sequenced material: PBMCs or T cells enriched from blood (not recorded which). These TCRs come from a woman in her forties or fifties with acute COVID-19.

This chain connects TRBV28 to TRBJ2-7; D might be TRBD1 (6 bases). Germline V gene lookup returns CDR1 MDHEN and CDR2 SYDVKM. The CDR3 covers 14 residues. V lost 6 bases and J 4 bases, leaving 16 bases between the germline ends. The DNA of the CDR3 is TGTGCCAGCAGGCCTCCTGACAGGCGATACGAGCAGTACTTC. Amino acids: CASRPPDRRYEQYF.

The chain is built from TRBV27 and TRBJ1-6; 9 nucleotides line up with TRBD1. Trimming at V came to 5 bases and at J to 10 bases, leaving 9 bases not matched to a gene. CDR1 and CDR2 from the germline V gene are MNHEY and SMNVEV (reference sequence). CDR3 length: 15 amino acids. CDR3 protein: CASSTLDRGGSPLHF. CDR3 DNA: TGTGCCAGCAGTACGCTCGACAGGGGGGGATCACCCCTCCACTTT.

This chain connects TRBV7-6 to TRBJ2-2; 11 nucleotides agree with TRBD2. Germline CDR1 SGHVS, CDR2 FNYEAQ. The CDR3 is 16 residues long. V dropped 5 bases and J dropped 9; count of bases not matched to a gene: 11. Here the CDR3 reads CASSPLAGGQGRELFF. In DNA, the CDR3 is TGTGCCAGCAGCCCTTTAGCGGGAGGGCAGGGCCGGGAGCTGTTTTTT.

The chain uses TRBV27 and TRBJ1-5, with D perhaps TRBD1 (6 bases). With 5 bases removed from V and 4 bases from J, the gap between germline ends came to 9 bases. The CDR3 has 13 residues. CDR1 is MNHEY and CDR2 is SMNVEV in the germline V gene (reference sequence). This CDR3 is CASSPQGNQPQHF. As DNA, the CDR3 is TGTGCCAGCAGTCCACAGGGAAATCAGCCCCAGCATTTT.

The rearrangement links TRBV5-1 to TRBJ1-5; D unclear. Germline V CDR1 and CDR2: SGHRS, YFSETQ. V shed 4 bases and J shed 1 base, with 12 bases lying between them. The CDR3 length is 15 residues. CDR3 DNA sequence: TGCGCCAGCAGCCCCGGCGGAGTGAGCAATCAGCCCCAGCATTTT. Its protein is CASSPGGVSNQPQHF.

The V and J genes are TRBV18 and TRBJ2-1; D may be TRBD2 (6 bases). The V gene lost 6 bases and the J gene lost 5 bases, with 11 bases spanning the gap. The CDR3 consists of 13 residues. Germline lookup yields CDR1 KGHSH and CDR2 LQKENI. Here the CDR3 reads CASSLTSNNEQFF. As DNA, the CDR3 is TGTGCCAGCTCCCTGACTAGTAACAATGAGCAGTTCTTC.

V usage is TRBV28 and J usage is TRBJ1-5, with 10 bases that match TRBD1. After removal of 5 bases from V and 7 bases from J, the junction contained 5 bases not matched to a gene. The length of the CDR3 is 14 residues. Germline values: CDR1 MDHEN, CDR2 SYDVKM. The CDR3 region is CASSDRGLGQPQHF. CDR3 nucleotides: TGTGCCAGCAGTGACAGGGGGCTAGGGCAGCCCCAGCATTTT.

The chain links TRBV7-2 to TRBJ2-7; unclear D gene. CDR1 SGHTA and CDR2 FQGNSA come from the germline V gene. The CDR3 is 13 amino acids. V lost 4 bases, J lost 4 bases, and 11 bases lay in between. The CDR3 coding sequence is TGTGCCAGCAGCTCGAATCCACTTTACGAGCAGTACTTC. Protein sequence: CASSSNPLYEQYF.

V is TRBV5-1 and J is TRBJ2-5, with 14 bases aligning to TRBD2. CDR3 length equals 16 residues. V was clipped by 0 bases and J by 5 bases; unmatched bases: 3. The germline CDR1 and CDR2 sequences are SGHRS and YFSETQ. The CDR3 region is CASSLGGTSGSETQYF. Here the CDR3 DNA reads TGCGCCAGCAGCTTGGGTGGGACTAGCGGGAGTGAGACCCAGTACTTC.

The genes are TRBV7-6 and TRBJ2-7, with 9 nucleotides matching TRBD1. There are 14 residues in the CDR3. The germline V gene encodes CDR1 SGHVS and CDR2 FNYEAQ. Losses at the gene ends were 5 bases for V and 3 bases for J; bases not matched to a gene: 5. As DNA, the CDR3 is TGTGCCAGCAGCGCGCACAGGGGGCTCTACGAGCAGTACTTC. Translated, it gives CASSAHRGLYEQYF.

This chain joins TRBV19 and TRBJ2-5; 7 nucleotides agree with TRBD1. J lost 5 bases, V lost 8 bases, and 11 bases had no gene match. CDR3 length equals 14 residues. CDR1 is LNHDA, CDR2 SQIVND, per germline (reference sequence). CDR3 residues: CASSDQGVSETQYF. The CDR3 nucleotides read TGTGCCAGTTCGGATCAGGGGGTCTCTGAGACCCAGTACTTC.

The chain joins TRBV27 to TRBJ2-7, with 7 bases lining up with TRBD2. The J segment lost 0 bases and the V segment lost 8 bases, leaving 13 bases of the junction unmatched. CDR1 is MNHEY and CDR2 is SMNVEV in the germline V gene (reference sequence). CDR3 length: 16 residues. The CDR3 here is CASGRPLGTNSYEQYF. The CDR3 bases are TGTGCCAGCGGAAGACCCCTCGGGACTAACTCCTACGAGCAGTACTTC.

The rearrangement uses TRBV20-1 and TRBJ2-7; 8 bases line up with TRBD2. J was trimmed by 7 bases and V by 3 bases; bases with no gene match: 8. This CDR3 spans 13 amino acids. CDR1 is DFQATT and CDR2 is SNEGSKA in the germline V gene (reference sequence). CDR3 nucleotides: TGCAGTGCTAGTCGGGGGGGCTTAGGTGAGCAGTACTTC. It is translated as CSASRGGLGEQYF.

The chain couples TRBV28 to TRBJ1-6; D is unresolved. Germline V CDR1 and CDR2: MDHEN, SYDVKM. The V gene lost 3 bases and the J gene lost 14 bases, with 35 bases spanning the gap. The CDR3 sequence is 20 residues long. CDR3 in amino acids: CASSFLEGRSRVSTNESLHF. The CDR3 DNA reads as TGTGCCAGCAGTTTCTTGGAGGGTCGGTCCCGAGTTTCTACTAACGAATCCCTCCACTTT.

The chain combines TRBV7-2 with TRBJ2-3; a possible D gene is TRBD2 (5 bases). Trimming cost V 4 bases and J 2 bases, with 10 bases left between them. Germline CDR1 SGHTA, CDR2 FQGNSA. The CDR3 extends over 14 amino acids. The CDR3 nucleotides are TGTGCCAGCAGCTCACTAGGGCTCACAGATACGCAGTATTTT. Translation: CASSSLGLTDTQYF. The variable domain in full, completed from reference TRBV7-2 and TRBJ2-3, reads GAGVSQSPSNKVTEKGKDVELRCDPISGHTALYWYRQSLGQGLEFLIYFQGNSAPDKSGLPSDRFSAERTGGSVSTLTIQRTQQEDSAVYLCASSSLGLTDTQYFGPGTRLTVL.

The genes are TRBV14 and TRBJ1-1; no firm D call. The ends were cut back, 6 bases at V and 0 bases at J, with 11 bases in the middle. CDR3 size: 14 residues. Germline V CDR1 and CDR2: SGHDN, FVKESK. The CDR3 protein is CASSLPGLNTEAFF. The CDR3 DNA is TGTGCCAGCAGTCTTCCGGGTTTGAACACTGAAGCTTTCTTT. Full variable domain (missing parts from reference TRBV14 and TRBJ1-1): EAGVTQFPSHSVIEKGQTVTLRCDPISGHDNLYWYRRVMGKEIKFLLHFVKESKQDESGMPNNRFLAERTGGTYSTLKVQPAELEDSGVYFCASSLPGLNTEAFFGQGTRLTVV.

This clone has more than one count but fewer than ten. The V gene is TRBV2, the J gene TRBJ1-6; tentatively, D is TRBD1 (5 bases). The CDR3 sequence is 13 residues long. Looked up from germline, CDR1 is SNHLY and CDR2 is FYNNEI. The V gene lost 6 bases and the J gene lost 10 bases, with 13 bases spanning the gap. The CDR3 nucleotides read TGTGCCAGCAGCCTCAGGGTCGGATCACCCCTCCACTTT. It encodes CASSLRVGSPLHF.

The table lists this clone with a count of one. The chain recombines TRBV7-9 with TRBJ2-3; 8 bases agree with TRBD1. Unmatched junction bases numbered 8, after V lost 4 bases and J lost 2 bases. The CDR3 extends over 16 amino acids. From germline, CDR1 is SEHNR and CDR2 FQNEAQ (reference sequence). CDR3 DNA sequence: TGTGCCAGCAGCTACGACGGACAGGGCATCACAGATACGCAGTATTTT. This translates into CASSYDGQGITDTQYF.

The rearrangement joins TRBV7-2 to TRBJ1-2; 8 nucleotides line up with TRBD1. Germline CDR1 reads SGHTA; CDR2 reads FQGNSA. Unmatched junction bases numbered 11, after V lost 1 base and J lost 7 bases. CDR3 size: 16 residues. The CDR3 loop reads CASSLGLGRGQVGYTF. The DNA for the CDR3 is TGTGCCAGCAGCTTAGGATTAGGCAGGGGGCAAGTTGGCTACACCTTC. Using reference TRBV7-2 and TRBJ1-2 for the parts outside the CDR3, the full variable domain is GAGVSQSPSNKVTEKGKDVELRCDPISGHTALYWYRQSLGQGLEFLIYFQGNSAPDKSGLPSDRFSAERTGGSVSTLTIQRTQQEDSAVYLCASSLGLGRGQVGYTFGSGTRLTVV.